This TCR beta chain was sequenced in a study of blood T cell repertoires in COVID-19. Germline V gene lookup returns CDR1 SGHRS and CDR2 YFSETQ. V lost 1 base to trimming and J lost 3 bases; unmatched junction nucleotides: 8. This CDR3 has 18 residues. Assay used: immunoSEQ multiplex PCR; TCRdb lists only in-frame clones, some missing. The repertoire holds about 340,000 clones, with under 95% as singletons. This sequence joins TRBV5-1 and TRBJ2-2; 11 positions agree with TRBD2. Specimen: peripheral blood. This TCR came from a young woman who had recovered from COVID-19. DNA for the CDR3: TGCGCCAGCAGCTTGACACTAGCGGGAGTTCTAGACACCGGGGAGCTGTTTTTT. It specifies CASSLTLAGVLDTGELFF.